The clone carrying this TCR beta chain was seen repeatedly, ten times or more. TCR alpha and beta CDR3 regions were amplified from RNA using iRepertoire nested multiplex PCR. TCRdb reprocessed the multiplex PCR reads with MiXCR, giving one entry per CDR3 protein. The sample holds 150,000 to 200,000 distinct CDR3 sequences, about 47% seen once. The data stem from a study of glioma-infiltrating T cells. The germline V gene has CDR1 MDHEN and CDR2 SYDVKM. This CDR3 has 14 amino acids. V lost 5 bases to trimming and J lost 4 bases, with 13 bases between them. The rearrangement links TRBV28 to TRBJ2-3; no reliable D call. Sequencing was performed on glioma tissue, nonneoplastic brain tissue, or PBMCs (not recorded which). This clonotype originated in a human donor with low-grade glioma or glioblastoma, undergoing nonglioma brain surgery, or in good health (not recorded which). As DNA, the CDR3 is TGTGCCAGCAGTGACGTCGACCGGCCAGATACGCAGTATTTT. Translation: CASSDVDRPDTQYF.